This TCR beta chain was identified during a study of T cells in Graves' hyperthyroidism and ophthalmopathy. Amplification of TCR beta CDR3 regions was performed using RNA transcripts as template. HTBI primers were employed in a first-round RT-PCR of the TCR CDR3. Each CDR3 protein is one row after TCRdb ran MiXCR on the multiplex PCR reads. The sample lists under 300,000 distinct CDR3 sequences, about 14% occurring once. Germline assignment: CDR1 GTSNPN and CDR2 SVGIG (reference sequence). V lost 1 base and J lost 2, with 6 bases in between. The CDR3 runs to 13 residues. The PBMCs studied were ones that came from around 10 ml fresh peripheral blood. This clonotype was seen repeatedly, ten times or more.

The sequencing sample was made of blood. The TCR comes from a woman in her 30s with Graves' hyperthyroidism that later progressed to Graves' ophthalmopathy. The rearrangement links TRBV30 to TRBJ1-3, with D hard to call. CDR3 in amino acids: CAWSGEAGNTIYF. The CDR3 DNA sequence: TGTGCCTGGAGTGGTGAGGCTGGAAACACCATATATTTT.